These 26 T cell receptor beta chains share one sample of origin, sequenced in a study of blood T cell repertoires in COVID-19 (dated by TCRdb to about 2020). Library preparation employed the immunoSEQ multiplex PCR assay. Here the immuneACCESS table is served through TCRdb, limited to in-frame sequences with V and J called. Missing clones are a known gap in these copies; in checked studies unresolved V genes cover under half, and the rest lacks a known reason. This sample comprises around 200,000 clones, around four fifths of them detected only once. The ten most abundant clones make up roughly 2.9% of the sample. The sequenced material came from peripheral blood. All receptors derive from a man in his fifties with active or convalescent COVID-19.

This chain uses TRBV7-9 with TRBJ1-6; 8 bases fit TRBD1. The CDR3 totals 16 residues. J was trimmed by 9 bases and V by 1 base; bases with no gene match: 8. Germline V gives CDR1 SEHNR, CDR2 FQNEAQ (reference sequence). CDR3 amino acids: CASSLGTGNRASPLHF. Written as DNA, the CDR3 is TGTGCCAGCAGCTTAGGGACAGGGAACAGAGCTTCACCCCTCCACTTT.

The chain couples TRBV5-4 to TRBJ1-2, with 7 bases matching TRBD1. With 5 bases clipped from V and 8 bases from J, the junction kept 9 bases outside the gene matches. Germline lookup yields CDR1 SGHNT and CDR2 YYREEE (reference sequence). The CDR3 loop spans 13 amino acids. The CDR3 here is CASRLTGWPGYTF. CDR3 DNA sequence: TGTGCCAGCAGGTTGACAGGGTGGCCCGGCTACACCTTC.

The chain uses TRBV19 and TRBJ2-1, with D perhaps matching TRBD1 (6 bases). The CDR3 loop spans 13 amino acids. Trimming stripped 3 bases from V and 4 bases from J, with 7 bases between. CDR1 and CDR2 (germline): LNHDA, SQIVND (reference sequence). CDR3 protein: CASSMDSYNEQFF. The CDR3 region has the DNA TGTGCCAGTAGTATGGACAGTTACAATGAGCAGTTCTTC.

V usage is TRBV9 and J usage is TRBJ1-1, with D possibly matching TRBD1 (5 bases). CDR1 SGDLS and CDR2 YYNGEE come from the germline V gene. This CDR3 comprises 14 residues. V lost 0 bases to trimming and J lost 5 bases, with 11 bases between them. The CDR3 is CASSVAAGRTEAFF. As DNA, the CDR3 is TGTGCCAGCAGCGTAGCGGCAGGGCGAACTGAAGCTTTCTTT.

This chain uses TRBV5-1 with TRBJ1-2, with 8 bases aligning to TRBD1. The germline gives CDR1 SGHRS, CDR2 YFSETQ. The ends lost 4 bases at V and 0 bases at J; junction bases unmatched: 5. CDR3 length equals 15 residues. CDR3 sequence: CASSSRQGTNYGYTF. CDR3 bases: TGCGCCAGCAGCAGTCGACAGGGGACTAACTATGGCTACACCTTC. The full variable domain, in which reference TRBV5-1 and TRBJ1-2 provide the parts outside the CDR3, is KAGVTQTPRYLIKTRGQQVTLSCSPISGHRSVSWYQQTPGQGLQFLFEYFSETQRNKGNFPGRFSGRQFSNSRSEMNVSTLELGDSALYLCASSSRQGTNYGYTFGSGTRLTVV.

This clone occurred once. The chain combines TRBV14 with TRBJ2-1; unclear D gene. CDR1 is SGHDN and CDR2 is FVKESK in the germline V gene. This CDR3 region has 19 residues. V was trimmed by 4 bases and J by 2 bases, leaving 24 bases between them. The CDR3, as DNA: TGTGCCAGCAGCCGAAATCCCCTCTCCCGCGAGGTCGCCTACAATGAGCAGTTCTTC. Encoded protein: CASSRNPLSREVAYNEQFF.

The V call is TRBV6-6, the J call TRBJ1-1; 9 bases line up with TRBD1. There are 15 residues in the CDR3. Trimming took 5 bases from V and 3 from J; bases not matched to a gene: 7. In germline, CDR1 is MNHNY, CDR2 SVGAGI (reference sequence). The CDR3 bases are TGTGCCAGCAGTGCCGGGACAGGGCTGCACACTGAAGCTTTCTTT. It translates to CASSAGTGLHTEAFF.

The chain links TRBV6-2 or TRBV6-3 to TRBJ1-6; weak D call: TRBD1 (6 bases). Germline CDR1 is MNHEY and CDR2 is SVGEGT. CDR3 size: 15 residues. V dropped 4 bases and J dropped 8 bases, with 15 bases sitting between them. The CDR3 DNA follows: TGTGCCAGCAGTTCGGGACACTCAGAGGATTCACCCCTCCACTTT. Protein sequence: CASSSGHSEDSPLHF.

The V gene is TRBV28, the J gene TRBJ1-5; TRBD1 matches 11 bases. V gave up 6 bases and J gave up 2 bases; unmatched junction bases: 15. The CDR3 has 19 residues. The germline gives CDR1 MDHEN, CDR2 SYDVKM. CDR3 residues: CASSLLGGQGAVGNQPQHF. The CDR3 DNA reads TGTGCCAGCAGCCTTTTAGGCGGACAGGGGGCTGTGGGCAATCAGCCCCAGCATTTT.

The rearrangement links TRBV13 to TRBJ1-6; possibly TRBD1 for D (5 bases). The V gene's germline CDR1 is PRHDT and CDR2 FYEKMQ (reference sequence). The CDR3 loop spans 14 amino acids. The V end lost 2 bases, the J end lost 10 bases, and 12 bases lay between the germline ends. DNA for the CDR3: TGTGCCAGCAGCTTACAGGGTTCTGGATCACCCCTCCACTTT. This translates into CASSLQGSGSPLHF.

The chain joins TRBV5-1 to TRBJ1-2, with 8 bases identical to TRBD1. V was pared by 0 bases and J by 0 bases, with 7 bases of the junction left unmatched. Germline lookup yields CDR1 SGHRS and CDR2 YFSETQ. The CDR3 has 17 amino acids. The CDR3 nucleotides are TGCGCCAGCAGCTTGGCCGGGACAGGAGTCCCTAACTATGGCTACACCTTC. Translated, it gives CASSLAGTGVPNYGYTF.

V gene TRBV5-1 combines with J gene TRBJ2-5; perhaps TRBD2 as D (6 bases). This CDR3 is 13 amino acids long. V lost 4 bases and J 3 bases, leaving 10 bases between the germline ends. CDR1 SGHRS and CDR2 YFSETQ come from the germline V gene. The CDR3 DNA is TGCGCCAGCAGCCGGGACTGGGAAGAGACCCAGTACTTC. Translation gives CASSRDWEETQYF.

The chain has TRBV5-1 and TRBJ2-6; no clear D gene. V lost 4 bases and J 0 bases, leaving 11 bases between the germline ends. This CDR3 is 16 amino acids long. Per the germline V gene, CDR1 is SGHRS and CDR2 is YFSETQ. CDR3 region: CASSPEASSGANVLTF. In DNA form, the CDR3 reads TGCGCCAGCAGCCCTGAAGCGAGCTCTGGGGCCAACGTCCTGACTTTC.

The rearrangement uses TRBV7-9 and TRBJ2-3; D possibly corresponds to TRBD2 (5 bases). Per germline, CDR1 SEHNR and CDR2 FQNEAQ (reference sequence). The CDR3 is 15 residues long. V lost 2 bases, J lost 1 base, and 10 bases lay in between. CDR3 loop: CASSLRDTRTDTQYF. In DNA, the CDR3 is TGTGCCAGCAGCTTACGGGATACTCGCACAGATACGCAGTATTTT.

This clone was found once. The CDR3 reads CASSQTGGMSNTEAFF. The DNA for the CDR3 is TGTGCCAGCAGCCAGACAGGGGGCATGTCGAACACTGAAGCTTTCTTT. The chain links TRBV7-6 to TRBJ1-1; 10 bases fit TRBD1. Germline CDR1 SGHVS, CDR2 FNYEAQ. V shed 5 bases, J shed 1 base, and the junction held 7 bases outside the gene matches. The CDR3 totals 16 residues. The whole variable domain, filled in from reference TRBV7-6 and TRBJ1-1, reads GAGVSQSPRYKVTKRGQDVALRCDPISGHVSLYWYRQALGQGPEFLTYFNYEAQQDKSGLPNDRFSAERPEGSISTLTIQRTEQRDSAMYRCASSQTGGMSNTEAFFGQGTRLTVV.

V is TRBV2 and J is TRBJ1-2; no clear D gene. CDR1 is SNHLY and CDR2 is FYNNEI in the germline V gene. Trimming left V 0 bases short and J 4 bases short, with 9 bases between. This CDR3 is built from 14 residues. Here the CDR3 reads CASSEAGIGYGYTF. The CDR3 coding sequence is TGTGCCAGCAGTGAAGCCGGGATCGGCTATGGCTACACCTTC.

A single count supports this clone. This chain links TRBV27 with TRBJ1-1; the match to TRBD1 covers 8 bases. CDR3 size: 16 residues. Per germline, CDR1 MNHEY and CDR2 SMNVEV (reference sequence). V shed 5 bases, J shed 1 base, and the junction held 9 bases outside the gene matches. The DNA for the CDR3 is TGTGCCAGCAGTACCGACAGGGGCTGGGGGAACACTGAAGCTTTCTTT. Translated: CASSTDRGWGNTEAFF.

The chain has TRBV28 and TRBJ2-1, with D uncertain. Germline CDR1 reads MDHEN; CDR2 reads SYDVKM. The length of the CDR3 is 11 residues. The V gene lost 5 bases and the J gene lost 5 bases, with 4 bases spanning the gap. Here the CDR3 reads CASSADNEQFF. The CDR3 bases are TGTGCCAGCAGTGCGGACAATGAGCAGTTCTTC.

The rearrangement links TRBV29-1 to TRBJ2-3, with D possibly matching TRBD2 (5 bases). Per the germline V gene, CDR1 is SQVTM and CDR2 is ANQGSEA. The CDR3 runs 14 residues. Trimming left V 7 bases short and J 1 base short, with 15 bases between. The CDR3 here is CSALRGGRTDTQYF. The DNA of the CDR3 is TGCAGCGCCCTCCGTGGAGGCCGCACAGATACGCAGTATTTT.

V is TRBV5-4 and J is TRBJ1-2; D perhaps matches TRBD1 (5 bases). CDR3 length: 15 residues. CDR1 and CDR2 (germline): SGHNT, YYREEE (reference sequence). Trimming took off 2 bases at V and 3 bases at J, with 14 bases between the two ends. The CDR3 bases are TGTGCCAGCAGCTTTTCTGGGGGAGGGGACTATGGCTACACCTTC. It translates to CASSFSGGGDYGYTF.

This clone occurred a few times. The chain joins TRBV2 to TRBJ1-4, with D perhaps matching TRBD1 (6 bases). V was trimmed by 6 bases and J by 0 bases, leaving 20 bases between them. CDR1 is SNHLY, CDR2 FYNNEI, per germline. The CDR3 covers 18 residues. In DNA, the CDR3 is TGTGCCAGCAGAGCGCCCGGGACAAGCCATTCAACTAATGAAAAACTGTTTTTT. This sequence encodes CASRAPGTSHSTNEKLFF.

The sample holds one count of this clone. This chain connects TRBV6-5 to TRBJ1-4; D is unclear. The CDR3 spans 15 residues. Between the trimmed V and J ends, which lost 5 bases and 4 bases, there was a span of 14 bases. Germline loops: CDR1 MNHEY, CDR2 SVGAGI. CDR3 amino acids: CASSRKGGNNEKLFF. The CDR3 DNA follows: TGTGCCAGCAGTCGGAAGGGAGGGAATAATGAAAAACTGTTTTTT.

This rearrangement joins TRBV4-1 to TRBJ1-2, with 8 positions matching TRBD1. The J segment lost 6 bases and the V segment lost 0 bases, leaving 3 bases of the junction unmatched. The CDR3 consists of 14 residues. CDR1 is MGHRA and CDR2 is YSYEKL in the germline V gene. The CDR3 coding sequence is TGCGCCAGCAGCCAAGATACAGGGGGAGATGGCTACACCTTC. Amino acids: CASSQDTGGDGYTF.

CDR3: CASSWGGHQNTEAFF. The CDR3 bases are TGTGCCAGCAGTTGGGGGGGACACCAGAACACTGAAGCTTTCTTT. The rearrangement joins TRBV6-5 to TRBJ1-1, with D maybe TRBD1 (6 bases). From germline, CDR1 is MNHEY and CDR2 SVGAGI. The CDR3 runs 15 residues. V was pared by 4 bases and J by 1 base, with 13 bases between.

The chain combines TRBV19 with TRBJ2-1; D may be TRBD1 (6 bases). The V end was cut by 4 bases, the J end by 3 bases, with 10 bases between. Germline-derived CDR1 and CDR2 are LNHDA and SQIVND (reference sequence). The CDR3 sequence is 14 residues long. The CDR3 sequence is CASSTQGFYNEQFF. CDR3 coding DNA: TGTGCCAGTAGTACTCAGGGGTTCTACAATGAGCAGTTCTTC.

The genes are TRBV9 and TRBJ1-2; D is possibly TRBD1 (5 bases). Trimming took 7 bases from V and 8 from J, leaving 15 bases between them. CDR3 length: 12 amino acids. Germline CDR1 is SGDLS and CDR2 is YYNGEE. CDR3 sequence reads: CASLGVEDGYTF. DNA of the CDR3: TGTGCCAGCCTAGGGGTAGAGGACGGCTACACCTTC.